These 20 T cell receptor beta chains were all obtained from the same sample, sequenced in a study of graft-versus-host responses after intestinal transplantation. Here immunoSEQ multiplex PCR was the method, and the copy in TCRdb shows in-frame clones only, minus some. The sample records about 92,000 clones, around nine tenths being singletons. Antigens for these TCRs are unknown. The source material was unstimulated CD8+ T cells sorted from spleen or lymph node cells, sampled before intestinal transplant. These receptors came from a human donor who received an intestinal transplant.

In nucleotides, the CDR3 is TGCGCCAGCAGCCCCCCGGGGGGCGGTGACTACGAGCAGTACTTC. Protein sequence: CASSPPGGGDYEQYF. The rearrangement uses TRBV4-1 and TRBJ2-7; a possible D gene is TRBD2 (7 bases). Germline V lookup: CDR1 MGHRA, CDR2 YSYEKL. The V end was cut by 4 bases, the J end by 3 bases, with 16 bases between. The CDR3 has 15 amino acids.

This clone was detected only a few times. The sample holds other DNA sequences that translate to the same CDR3. The J gene is TRBJ2-7, the V gene TRBV19, with D maybe TRBD1 (6 bases). Trimming removed 4 bases from V and 3 bases from J, with 10 bases in between. The CDR3 is 13 amino acids. Per the germline V gene, CDR1 is LNHDA and CDR2 is SQIVND (reference sequence). The CDR3 is CASSTGHNYEQYF. The CDR3 bases are TGTGCCAGTAGTACGGGACACAACTACGAGCAGTACTTC.

This clone was seen once. Here the CDR3 DNA reads TGTGCCAGCAGCCACCTGGAAGGGTATCATGAGCAGTTCTTC. It yields the protein CASSHLEGYHEQFF. The chain is built from TRBV4-2 and TRBJ2-1; D unresolved. CDR3 length: 14 amino acids. V gave up 3 bases and J gave up 8 bases, with 14 bases separating them. CDR1 and CDR2 from the germline V gene are LGHNA and YNFKEQ.

J is TRBJ2-7 and V is TRBV29-1, with D perhaps matching TRBD2 (5 bases). The V gene's germline CDR1 is SQVTM and CDR2 ANQGSEA. This CDR3 contains 14 residues. The V gene lost 4 bases and the J gene lost 3 bases, with 16 bases spanning the gap. CDR3 in amino acids: CSVVGIAQLYEQYF. CDR3 in DNA: TGCAGCGTTGTTGGAATAGCGCAACTCTACGAGCAGTACTTC.

This chain uses TRBV30 with TRBJ1-5; D might be TRBD1 (5 bases). The V end lost 2 bases, the J end lost 3 bases, and 11 bases lay between the germline ends. Germline CDR1 is GTSNPN and CDR2 is SVGIG (reference sequence). The CDR3 has 14 residues. The CDR3 is CAWSRDPTNQPQHF. As DNA, the CDR3 is TGTGCCTGGAGTCGGGACCCCACCAATCAGCCCCAGCATTTT. The whole variable domain, remainder taken from reference TRBV30 and TRBJ1-5, is SQTIHQWPATLVQPVGSPLSLECTVEGTSNPNLYWYRQAAGRGLQLLFYSVGIGQISSEVPQNLSASRPQDRQFILSSKKLLLSDSGFYLCAWSRDPTNQPQHFGDGTRLSIL.

J is TRBJ2-1 and V is TRBV10-1, with 12 bases fitting TRBD2. CDR3 length: 15 residues. V lost 2 bases to trimming and J lost 9 bases; unmatched junction nucleotides: 5. CDR1 is WNHNN, CDR2 SYGVQD, per germline (reference sequence). The CDR3 region is CASSEPSGGVGEQFF. Here the CDR3 DNA reads TGCGCCAGCAGTGAGCCTAGCGGGGGGGTCGGTGAGCAGTTCTTC.

The chain joins TRBV6-5 to TRBJ2-2; maybe TRBD2 (5 bases). Trimming cost V 0 bases and J 10 bases, with 12 bases left between them. Germline V gives CDR1 MNHEY, CDR2 SVGAGI. The CDR3 totals 14 residues. In DNA form, the CDR3 reads TGTGCCAGCAGTTACTCGAATAGCGTTGAGGAGCTGTTTTTT. Translating gives CASSYSNSVEELFF.

This chain connects TRBV6-7 to TRBJ2-3, with 8 bases lining up with TRBD2. TRBV6-7 is filed as an ORF, its function uncertain. This CDR3 has 12 amino acids. The junction had 3 bases not matched to a gene; V was cut back by 7 bases and J by 6 bases. The chain's CDR3 is CASTGGPDTQYF. CDR3 DNA sequence: TGTGCCAGCACGGGAGGGCCGGATACGCAGTATTTT.

CDR3 protein: CASSLEGGNYGYTF. The CDR3 DNA follows: TGTGCCAGCAGCTTAGAAGGGGGGAACTATGGCTACACCTTC. The V gene is TRBV13, the J gene TRBJ1-2; possible D gene TRBD1, 6 bases. The length of the CDR3 is 14 residues. Germline V gene sequence: CDR1 PRHDT, CDR2 FYEKMQ (reference sequence). Trimming pared 1 base from V and 2 bases from J, leaving 8 bases between. Full variable domain (remainder filled in from reference TRBV13 and TRBJ1-2): AAGVIQSPRHLIKEKRETATLKCYPIPRHDTVYWYQQGPGQDPQFLISFYEKMQSDKGSIPDRFSAQQFSDYHSELNMSSLELGDSALYFCASSLEGGNYGYTFGSGTRLTVV.

The chain couples TRBV9 to TRBJ2-7; D is tentatively TRBD1 or TRBD2 (6 bases each). This CDR3 has 13 residues. Trimming took off 0 bases at V and 6 bases at J, with 10 bases between the two ends. Per the germline V gene, CDR1 is SGDLS and CDR2 is YYNGEE. The CDR3 loop reads CASSVGGGGEQYF. In nucleotides, the CDR3 is TGTGCCAGCAGCGTAGGAGGGGGAGGCGAGCAGTACTTC.

This sequence joins TRBV9 and TRBJ1-1; TRBD1 agrees at 8 bases. This CDR3 is built from 15 residues. The ends lost 3 bases at V and 2 bases at J; junction bases unmatched: 6. Germline assignment: CDR1 SGDLS and CDR2 YYNGEE. The DNA for the CDR3 is TGTGCCAGCAGCGATACAGGGGGGGAAAACACTGAAGCTTTCTTT. It specifies CASSDTGGENTEAFF. The whole variable domain, remainder taken from reference TRBV9 and TRBJ1-1, is DSGVTQTPKHLITATGQRVTLRCSPRSGDLSVYWYQQSLDQGLQFLIQYYNGEERAKGNILERFSAQQFPDLHSELNLSSLELGDSALYFCASSDTGGENTEAFFGQGTRLTVV.

CDR3 loop: CATSLDRELTGELFF. As DNA, the CDR3 is TGTGCCACCAGCCTCGACAGGGAATTGACCGGGGAGCTGTTTTTT. This rearrangement joins TRBV15 to TRBJ2-2, with TRBD1 matching over 7 bases. Germline loops: CDR1 LNHNV, CDR2 YYDKDF (reference sequence). The CDR3 runs 15 residues. Germline trimming cut 5 bases from V and 5 bases from J; bases unmatched to any gene: 8. The whole variable domain, remainder taken from reference TRBV15 and TRBJ2-2, is DAMVIQNPRYQVTQFGKPVTLSCSQTLNHNVMYWYQQKSSQAPKLLFHYYDKDFNNEADTPDNFQSRRPNTSFCFLDIRSPGLGDTAMYLCATSLDRELTGELFFGEGSRLTVL.

The rearrangement links TRBV29-1 to TRBJ2-7; TRBD1 agrees at 7 bases. The CDR3 is 11 amino acids. Germline V gene lookup returns CDR1 SQVTM and CDR2 ANQGSEA. J lost 6 bases, V lost 6 bases, and 5 bases had no gene match. The CDR3 nucleotides are TGCAGCGTGAGGACAGGCGCCGAGCAGTACTTC. Translated, it gives CSVRTGAEQYF.

This chain connects TRBV29-1 to TRBJ1-4, with 12 bases that match TRBD1. The germline gives CDR1 SQVTM, CDR2 ANQGSEA. Unmatched junction bases numbered 3, after V lost 4 bases and J lost 12 bases. CDR3 length equals 12 residues. The CDR3 loop is CSVGDRGLELFF. CDR3 DNA sequence: TGCAGCGTTGGGGACAGGGGGCTTGAACTGTTTTTT.

To note about this clone: Its ends do not fully match the called genes, so a read error is possible. The chain combines TRBV18 with TRBJ2-1; no reliable D call. The CDR3 extends over 17 amino acids. The germline gives CDR1 KGHSH, CDR2 LQKENI. The CDR3 spells CVSSPPWILSSYNEQFF. As DNA, the CDR3 is TGTGTCAGCTCACCACCCTGGATACTTAGCTCCTACAATGAGCAGTTCTTC.

The V call is TRBV28, the J call TRBJ1-2; D is unclear. This CDR3 is built from 12 residues. Germline V gene data show CDR1 as MDHEN and CDR2 as SYDVKM. The V end lost 6 bases, the J end lost 6 bases, and 11 bases lay between the germline ends. CDR3: CASRLGVDGYTF. CDR3 bases: TGTGCCAGCAGACTAGGTGTGGATGGCTACACCTTC.

The V and J genes are TRBV13 and TRBJ2-3; TRBD2 matches at 14 bases. Losses at the gene ends were 5 bases for V and 7 bases for J; bases not matched to a gene: 26. Looked up from germline, CDR1 is PRHDT and CDR2 is FYEKMQ (reference sequence). This CDR3 contains 22 residues. The CDR3 nucleotides are TGTGCCAGCAGCAACCACGGAACCCATTCTACCGGGACTAGCGGGAGTTGGTATACGCAGTATTTT. The encoded protein is CASSNHGTHSTGTSGSWYTQYF.

This chain uses TRBV6-1 with TRBJ1-1; no clear D gene. CDR1 is MNHNS, CDR2 SASEGT, per germline. The ends were cut back, 5 bases at V and 0 bases at J, with 4 bases in the middle. CDR3 length: 12 amino acids. The CDR3 bases are TGTGCCAGCAGTCGGGTGAACACTGAAGCTTTCTTT. Protein sequence: CASSRVNTEAFF.

V is TRBV11-2 and J is TRBJ2-7, with 9 positions matching TRBD1. After removal of 5 bases from V and 3 bases from J, the junction contained 8 bases not matched to a gene. Germline CDR1 SGHAT, CDR2 FQNNGV. This CDR3 spans 15 amino acids. CDR3 in amino acids: CASSREGQGLYEQYF. CDR3 coding DNA: TGTGCCAGCAGCCGTGAGGGACAGGGCCTCTACGAGCAGTACTTC.

The chain employs TRBV7-9 and TRBJ1-3; D remains ambiguous. Trimming stripped 11 bases from V and 4 bases from J, with 9 bases between. CDR3 length: 11 residues. The germline gives CDR1 SEHNR, CDR2 FQNEAQ (reference sequence). The CDR3 coding sequence is TGTGCCTACCCTAAGGGAAACACCATATATTTT. It specifies CAYPKGNTIYF.